These 9 T cell receptor beta chains came from one sample sequenced in a study of identical twins. Via MiXCR, TCRdb re-called the 5' RACE reads, giving one row per CDR3 protein. The sample holds some 690,000 distinct CDR3 sequences; roughly 20% are singletons and the top ten take 4.3%. In addition, the sample was reused for a study of T cells expressing NK-cell markers.

The source material was PBMCs. The receptor source for this set is a woman younger than 35 in good health.

This clonotype has at least ten counts. V usage is TRBV29-1 and J usage is TRBJ1-2; the D gene is possibly TRBD1 (6 bases). The CDR3 covers 12 residues. V was pared by 2 bases and J by 4 bases, with 8 bases between. From germline, CDR1 is SQVTM and CDR2 ANQGSEA. This CDR3 is CSVELDSYGYTF. The CDR3 DNA is TGCAGCGTTGAACTGGACAGCTATGGCTACACCTTC.

Comment on this clonotype: The germline gene is not matched at one end of the junction; a read error may be the cause. The chain combines TRBV6-2 or TRBV6-3 with TRBJ2-1, with a weak D call TRBD1 (6 bases). This CDR3 spans 12 amino acids. The V gene's germline CDR1 is MNHEY and CDR2 SVGEGT. This chain's CDR3 is CASSHPSDRPGF. In DNA, the CDR3 is TGTGCCAGCAGCCATCCATCCGACAGGCCGGGCTTC.

This chain uses TRBV5-1 with TRBJ1-2, with D possibly TRBD1 on 5 matching bases. Trimming removed 0 bases from V and 4 bases from J, with 10 bases in between. CDR1 and CDR2 from the germline V gene are SGHRS and YFSETQ. This CDR3 region has 14 residues. The CDR3 protein is CASSLETASYGYTF. In DNA form, the CDR3 reads TGCGCCAGCAGCTTGGAGACAGCTTCCTATGGCTACACCTTC.

In its sample, this clonotype was seen a few times. This chain joins TRBV20-1 and TRBJ2-3; 14 bases agree with TRBD2. The CDR3 is 14 residues long. V was pared by 5 bases and J by 8 bases, with 6 bases of the junction left unmatched. Per germline, CDR1 DFQATT and CDR2 SNEGSKA (reference sequence). The CDR3 DNA sequence: TGCAGTGCTTTGACTAGCGGGGGGGCTCCTACGCAGTATTTT. This sequence encodes CSALTSGGAPTQYF.

The chain uses TRBV25-1 and TRBJ2-7, with a weak D call TRBD2 (7 bases). In germline, CDR1 is MGHDK, CDR2 SYGVNS. This CDR3 region has 15 residues. Trimming took off 9 bases at V and 5 bases at J, with 23 bases between the two ends. CDR3 amino acids: CASSAGRKGGHEQYF. The CDR3 DNA reads TGTGCCAGTTCCGCCGGTCGAAAGGGGGGGCACGAGCAGTACTTC.

The V gene is TRBV6-1, the J gene TRBJ1-6; TRBD1 matches at 7 bases. This CDR3 is 16 amino acids long. V shed 8 bases and J 7 bases; nucleotides not matched to a gene: 14. Germline CDR1 and CDR2: MNHNS and SASEGT. The CDR3 region is CASLPSWGQLNSPLHF. For the CDR3, the DNA is TGTGCCAGCCTCCCATCGTGGGGACAGCTAAATTCACCCCTCCACTTT.

This clonotype was recorded a few times. The rearrangement uses TRBV12-3 or TRBV12-4 and TRBJ2-6; no reliable D call. Trimming took 3 bases from V and 4 from J, leaving 7 bases between them. The CDR3 has 14 amino acids. The CDR3: CASSFGPGANVLTF. In DNA form, the CDR3 reads TGTGCCAGCAGTTTTGGGCCGGGGGCCAACGTCCTGACTTTC.

V usage is TRBV10-3 and J usage is TRBJ2-7, with D unclear. Germline CDR1 ENHRY, CDR2 SYGVKD. The CDR3 length is 14 residues. The ends were cut back, 4 bases at V and 5 bases at J, with 15 bases in the middle. CDR3 protein: CAISALASTHEQYF. CDR3 bases: TGTGCCATCAGTGCTTTGGCTTCAACCCACGAGCAGTACTTC.

The rearrangement uses TRBV12-3 or TRBV12-4 and TRBJ2-5; TRBD1 aligns across 8 bases. The length of the CDR3 is 15 residues. After removal of 7 bases from V and 4 bases from J, the junction contained 11 bases not matched to a gene. The CDR3 nucleotides read TGTGCCAGCACCTCCACCCGACAGGGGCGAGAGACCCAGTACTTC. Translating gives CASTSTRQGRETQYF.